The clone carrying this TCR beta chain has ten or more counts. No antigen is known for it. These data are taken from a study of shared clonotypes between healthy human individuals. This CDR3 is built from 17 residues. V was pared by 2 bases and J by 0 bases, with 6 bases of the junction left unmatched. The germline V gene has CDR1 LNHDA and CDR2 SQIVND (reference sequence). Profiled with immunoSEQ multiplex PCR; TCRdb holds only in-frame clones, not every one. The sample lists hundreds of thousands of clones, about 74% occurring once. Study-level points and caveats: Exclusively blood specimens were collected; tissue repertoires likely differ. Compared with memory subsets, naive subsets generally had larger estimated richness.

Donors were Caucasian adults residing in Nashville, Tennessee, USA. Sequenced: memory CD4+ T cells sorted from blood. The subset denotes: CD45RA-negative fraction. The TCR sequence derives from a woman between 25 and 40 years old in good health. V gene TRBV19 combines with J gene TRBJ2-1; 8 nucleotides line up with TRBD2. The CDR3 nucleotides read TGTGCCAGTAGTATATTGTCGGGAGGGTTCTCCTACAATGAGCAGTTCTTC. Protein: CASSILSGGFSYNEQFF.